One and the same sample provided the 20 T cell receptor beta chains below, sequenced in a study of CD8+ T cells in alopecia areata. A panel of CD4, CD8alpha, NKG2D, NKG2ACE and other markers served to sort pooled cutaneous lymph node cells. Sequencing used cDNA as its template, made by extracting RNA and reverse transcribing it. Assay used: immunoSEQ multiplex PCR; TCRdb lists only in-frame clones, some missing. The sample yields about 270,000 clones, without any singletons. The sequencing sample was made of CD4+ T cells sorted from a lymph node. Receptors originate from a C3H/HeJ mouse with alopecia areata. For the strain, the MHC haplotype given is H2-k.

This clone turned up a few times. The genes are named according to mouse. The DNA ends 3 residues before the CDR3 does, and the rest of the CDR3 is filled in from the germline J gene. V usage is TRBV13-3 and J usage is TRBJ1-6; tentatively, D is TRBD1 (5 bases). TRBJ1-6 is given ORF status, its function remaining uncertain. V shed 1 base and J shed 9 bases, with 5 bases lying between them. There are 12 residues in the CDR3. The germline V gene encodes CDR1 NNHDY and CDR2 SYVADS. The CDR3: CASSDQGSPLYF. The DNA read from the CDR3 is TGTGCCAGCAGTGATCAGGGTTCGCCC.

Note on this clone: Genes and germline are mouse. The read finishes 4 residues shy of the CDR3 end, and the germline J gene is used to complete it. Other DNA sequences from this sample encode an identical CDR3 as well. The chain recombines TRBV19 with TRBJ2-2, with a tentative D call TRBD2 (6 bases). In germline, CDR1 is FNHDT, CDR2 SITEND (reference sequence). The CDR3 loop spans 15 amino acids. Trimming shortened V by 0 bases and J by 0 bases, and 6 bases separated the two germline ends. The sequenced CDR3 bases are TGTGCCAGCAGTATAGCTGGGGCAAACACCGGG. This gives the protein CASSIAGANTG. The whole CDR3 reads CASSIAGANTGQLYF.

This clone has a handful of counts. The germline and genes are mouse ones. The sequenced fragment ends 3 residues before the CDR3 boundary, so the rest is inferred from the germline J gene. This CDR3 is also generated by other DNA sequences in the sample. The rearrangement links TRBV13-1 to TRBJ1-6; tentative D call: TRBD1 (5 bases). TRBJ1-6 is identified as an open reading frame with a role that is uncertain. V lost 2 bases and J lost 6, with 9 bases in between. Looked up from germline, CDR1 is NSHNY and CDR2 is SYGAGN. The CDR3 has 14 amino acids. The CDR3 loop reads CASSDREGNSPLYF. Incomplete CDR3 DNA: TGTGCCAGCAGTGACAGGGAGGGTAATTCGCCC.

This clone was counted between two and nine times. Gene and germline names: mouse. The read comes to an end 4 residues before the CDR3 does, leaving the germline J gene to fill in the end. The V call is TRBV17, the J call TRBJ1-1, with 9 bases that match TRBD1. The CDR3 consists of 15 residues. Germline-derived CDR1 and CDR2 are MNHDT and YYDKIL. The V segment lost 4 bases and the J segment 0 bases; nucleotides outside the gene matches: 3. CDR3 DNA, as far as it was read: TGTGCTAGCAGTAAGGGACAGGGTGCAAACACA. Amino acid sequence: CASSKGQGANT. The CDR3 reads in full as CASSKGQGANTEVFF.

On this clone: The genes are named according to mouse. The CDR3 end is not reached by the read, which stops 4 residues before it; the germline J gene fills it in. The rearrangement joins TRBV13-3 to TRBJ1-1, with 10 bases aligning to TRBD1. Germline V CDR1 and CDR2: NNHDY, SYVADS. The CDR3 length is 15 residues. V lost 4 bases and J lost 0; bases outside the gene matches: 3. CDR3 bases read: TGTGCCAGCAGTTCTGGGACAGGGGCAAACACA. This translates into CASSSGTGANT. The CDR3 in its entirety is CASSSGTGANTEVFF.

This clone was seen more than once but under ten times. The gene names given are mouse names. The read is 4 residues too short to cover the CDR3 end, so that end is filled in from the germline J gene. The rearrangement joins TRBV14 to TRBJ2-5; 9 nucleotides line up with TRBD1. Unmatched junction bases numbered 4, after V lost 2 bases and J lost 3 bases. Germline V gives CDR1 SGHDT, CDR2 FRDEAV. This CDR3 contains 15 residues. The CDR3 protein is CASSFMGTGQDTQYF. The part of the CDR3 DNA that was read is TGTGCCAGCAGTTTTATGGGGACAGGGCAAGAC.

Only a few counts were recorded for this clone. Here the gene names and germline are mouse. The read is 4 residues too short to cover the CDR3 end, so that end is filled in from the germline J gene. This sample also contains other DNA sequences that code for the same CDR3. This chain connects TRBV5 to TRBJ1-2, with a possible D match to TRBD1 (6 bases). Germline lookup yields CDR1 LGHNA and CDR2 YNLKQL (reference sequence). Trimming stripped 0 bases from V and 4 bases from J, with 9 bases between. CDR3 size: 14 residues. The CDR3 spells CASSQDRGGSDYTF. The sequenced part of the CDR3 DNA is TGTGCCAGCAGCCAAGACAGAGGGGGCTCC.

As for this clone: Mouse names are used for the genes. The read terminates 4 residues ahead of where the CDR3 ends, so the germline J gene completes it. Distinct nucleotide sequences in the sample also encode this CDR3. The chain combines TRBV13-3 with TRBJ2-1; 10 bases fit TRBD1. The CDR3 spans 14 residues. V lost 2 bases, J lost 6 bases, and 2 bases stayed unmatched. CDR1 is NNHDY and CDR2 is SYVADS in the germline V gene. Partial CDR3 DNA: TGTGCCAGCAGTGAAGACAGGGGGCTTGCT. Encoded protein: CASSEDRGLA. The CDR3 in its entirety is CASSEDRGLAEQFF.

This clone was seen more than once but under ten times. Here the gene names and germline are mouse. The read terminates 4 residues ahead of where the CDR3 ends, so the germline J gene completes it. The J gene is TRBJ2-7, the V gene TRBV13-1; no firm D call. CDR1 is NSHNY and CDR2 is SYGAGN in the germline V gene. The CDR3 extends over 13 amino acids. The DNA read from the CDR3 is TGTGCCAGCAGTGAGGTCTGGCGGTAT. Translated, it gives CASSEVWRY. The complete CDR3 reads CASSEVWRYEQYF.

This clone was observed a handful of times. Mouse germline and gene names are used. The read ends 4 residues before the CDR3 terminus; that terminus is restored from the germline J gene. The chain combines TRBV13-2 with TRBJ2-3; D perhaps matches TRBD1 (5 bases). This CDR3 has 15 amino acids. Trimming left V 1 base short and J 0 bases short, with 9 bases between. The V gene's germline CDR1 is NNHNN and CDR2 SYGAGS (reference sequence). The CDR3 region is CASGDWTTSAETLYF. The CDR3 DNA, read in part, is TGTGCCAGCGGTGATTGGACAACTAGTGCAGAA.

This clone was seen a few times. Gene names and germline match the mouse. Read coverage stops 4 residues before the CDR3 terminus; the germline J gene supplies the remainder. The V gene is TRBV13-3, the J gene TRBJ2-1; weak D call: TRBD1 (5 bases). CDR1 NNHDY and CDR2 SYVADS come from the germline V gene. V was pared by 0 bases and J by 5 bases, with 12 bases between. This CDR3 has 15 amino acids. The CDR3 sequence: CASSDARQGDAEQFF. The CDR3 DNA, read in part, is TGTGCCAGCAGTGATGCACGCCAGGGAGATGCT.

This clone was detected a few times. These gene names are mouse names. The sample carries other DNA sequences with the same CDR3. CDR3 residues: CASSRDWGGYEQYF. CDR3 DNA (partial): TGTGCCAGCAGTCGGGACTGGGGGGGCTAT. The chain has TRBV13-1 and TRBJ2-7; 13 nucleotides match TRBD2. From the germline J gene comes the end of the CDR3, since the read stops 4 residues before it. Trimming took 4 bases from V and 3 from J; bases not matched to a gene: 1. The CDR3 is 14 residues long. The germline CDR1 and CDR2 sequences are NSHNY and SYGAGN.

This clone was counted at least ten times. Gene names and germline refer to mouse. The read stops 4 residues short of the end of the CDR3; the missing end is completed from the germline J gene. The chain joins TRBV13-1 to TRBJ2-3, with 7 bases aligning to TRBD2. Looked up from germline, CDR1 is NSHNY and CDR2 is SYGAGN. J lost 0 bases, V lost 1 base, and 2 bases had no gene match. The CDR3 spans 15 residues. The CDR3 sequence is CASSDMGGSAETLYF. The sequenced part of the CDR3 DNA is TGTGCCAGCAGTGATATGGGGGGTAGTGCAGAA.

This clone was counted a few times. The gene names here belong to mouse. The read ends 4 residues early relative to the CDR3; the germline J gene fills the gap. This rearrangement joins TRBV13-3 to TRBJ1-1; TRBD1 matches 8 bases. CDR3 length: 14 residues. CDR1 and CDR2 from the germline V gene are NNHDY and SYVADS. Germline trimming cut 3 bases from V and 4 bases from J; bases unmatched to any gene: 5. The sequenced CDR3 bases are TGTGCCAGCAGTGCACAGGGGGAGGCCACA. Its translation is CASSAQGEAT. The complete CDR3 reads CASSAQGEATEVFF.

Notes on this clone: Gene names follow the mouse nomenclature. The read stops 4 residues short of the end of the CDR3; the missing end is completed from the germline J gene. The genes are TRBV4 and TRBJ2-7; 10 positions match TRBD2. Germline CDR1 and CDR2: LGHDT and YNNKQL (reference sequence). CDR3 size: 13 residues. The CDR3 sequence is CASSLGTGDEQYF. The CDR3 DNA, read in part, is TGTGCCAGCAGCCTCGGGACTGGGGAT.

Only a few counts were recorded for this clone. A much larger clone sits a single nucleotide away, making a read error possible. Gene names are mouse gene names. Read data end 3 residues before the CDR3 end; the end is taken from the germline J gene. This chain connects TRBV19 to TRBJ1-6, with 9 bases identical to TRBD1. TRBJ1-6 is identified as an open reading frame with a role that is uncertain. The CDR3 has 15 residues. Unmatched junction bases numbered 5, after V lost 4 bases and J lost 6 bases. The germline V gene encodes CDR1 FNHDT and CDR2 SITEND (reference sequence). The sequenced part of the CDR3 DNA is TGTGCCAGCAGTTCCGGGACAGGGATTAATTCGCCC. It specifies CASSSGTGINSP. The full CDR3 protein reads CASSSGTGINSPLYF.

A word on this clone: Gene names are the mouse ones. Here the CDR3 reads CASSRSGQSSYEQYF. The CDR3 DNA, read in part, is TGTGCTAGCAGTAGATCGGGACAGAGCTCCTAT. The rearrangement joins TRBV17 to TRBJ2-7; 7 nucleotides align to TRBD1. The read terminates 4 residues ahead of where the CDR3 ends, so the germline J gene completes it. Germline V CDR1 and CDR2: MNHDT, YYDKIL. The CDR3 is 15 residues long. The trim removed 2 bases at V and 0 bases at J, leaving 4 bases unmatched.

This clone was observed a handful of times. The listed genes are named as in mouse. Read coverage stops 4 residues before the CDR3 terminus; the germline J gene supplies the remainder. This chain uses TRBV13-1 with TRBJ1-1; perhaps TRBD1 as D (5 bases). The CDR3 loop spans 16 amino acids. Germline CDR1 is NSHNY and CDR2 is SYGAGN. The germline V and J ends were trimmed by 0 bases and 0 bases, with 12 bases remaining between them. CDR3 DNA, as far as it was read: TGTGCCAGCAGTGATGCATCGTGGACAACAAACACA. This gives the protein CASSDASWTTNT. The CDR3, in full, reads CASSDASWTTNTEVFF.

A few counts support this clone. These gene names are mouse names. The CDR3 end falls 4 residues outside the read, so it is completed with the germline J gene. The J gene is TRBJ2-4, the V gene TRBV17; 12 bases map to TRBD2. Trimming cost V 0 bases and J 0 bases; bases outside gene matches: 4. The CDR3 consists of 18 residues. Germline V gives CDR1 MNHDT, CDR2 YYDKIL. CDR3 in amino acids: CASSREKGLGGSQNTLYF. The covered CDR3 bases are TGTGCTAGCAGTAGAGAGAAGGGACTGGGGGGTAGTCAAAAC.

A note on this clone: Gene names are the mouse ones. The missing CDR3 end, 4 residues past where the read stops, is filled in from the germline J gene. This chain joins TRBV13-1 and TRBJ2-7, with 10 bases lining up with TRBD2. This CDR3 has 14 residues. With 4 bases clipped from V and 1 base from J, the junction kept 2 bases outside the gene matches. Germline CDR1 NSHNY, CDR2 SYGAGN. This CDR3 reads CASSSGLGSYEQYF. CDR3 DNA, as far as it was read: TGTGCCAGCAGTTCGGGACTGGGGTCCTAT.